This T cell receptor beta chain originates from a study of shared clonotypes between healthy human individuals (dated by TCRdb to the early 2020s). Study-level background: The cohort included three men and two women between 18 and 49 years of age. For each donor, CD4 naive and CD4 memory were each run on three plates, CD8 naive on two plates, and CD8 memory on one plate. To estimate repertoire size and how much clonotype sharing occurs between individuals, the study deeply sequenced the blood TCR repertoires of about 5 healthy adults. Different laboratories and diverse techniques were used to prepare libraries and sequence TCR repertoires, to increase sequencing depth and limit assay-specific biases. Each donor's leukapheresis produced roughly between about 0.9 and 9.5 billion PBMCs. Study-wide findings and limitations: When several donors were compared, the shared fraction of clonotypes was around 5% for naive CD4, approximately 3.3% for naive CD8, 2.3% for memory CD4, and under 0.5% for memory CD8. The small number of donors limited the genetic and exposure-history diversity represented. Clonotypes shared by all four sorted-subset donors showed higher generation probabilities than non-shared clonotypes. Pairwise subsampling indicated that sequencing depth was expected to affect the degree of clonotype sharing among donors. Naive subsets generally had larger estimated clonotype richness than memory subsets did. Sampling was restricted to blood, and TCR repertoires in tissues likely differ from the TCR repertoires found in blood. Incomplete sequencing was indicated by rarefaction of sorted-subset datasets, despite the large sequencing depth.

Using the deep immunoSEQ assay, TCR CDR3 regions were amplified from genomic DNA by multiplex PCR. Extracted genomic DNA from each cell subset was distributed evenly across all wells of several immunoSEQ 96-well plates, and each plate was treated as a replicate. For sorted subsets, approximately 0.2 ug of genomic DNA, equivalent to roughly 30,000 T cell genomes, went into each replicate PCR. Purified libraries were measured with a Qubit 3.0 fluorometer, size-checked on a Bioanalyzer 2100, and measured again with the KAPA Library Quantification kit. A separate single-read 150-cycle Illumina NextSeq 550 flow cell was used to sequence each immunoSEQ 96-well plate. The original methods were these. Because the immunoSEQ output included only junctional sequences and no quality scores, the filtering could not be the same as the filtering used for full-length reads. Sequences were annotated with PyIR, a Python wrapper for IgBLAST v1.9, using IMGT germline references to assign V/J genes and CDR3. Reads were filtered out if the reads had weak V/J assignments (E-value above 1e-6), no CDR3, stop codons, out-of-frame junctions, or ambiguous translated residues. V3J clonotypes were defined as sequences sharing the same inferred V gene, J gene, and CDR3 amino acid sequence. To compute the percentage overlap between repertoires, the number of shared unique clonotypes was divided by the size of the smaller repertoire. Richness of each repertoire was evaluated using RTK rarefaction, the Chao1 estimator, and Recon v2.1 estimates of unobserved clonotypes. For all TCRbeta clonotypes obtained by the gDNA method from a few donors, generation probabilities were computed with OLGA. The source is immuneACCESS, and TCRdb retained only in-frame sequences with V and J called. Part of the clones is not carried over; for the studies checked, unresolved V genes explain less than half of this, and the remainder is unexplained. V, J and clone size derive from that table, while D and trimming were established from the DNA sequence. Counted in this sample were roughly 330,000 clones; 74% of them appeared once. The top ten constitute about a tenth of the sample.

Ends trimmed: V by 6 bases, J by 4 bases; bases unmatched to a gene: 8. Looking up the germline V gene yields CDR1 SNHLY and CDR2 FYNNEI. The CDR3 runs 14 residues from the cysteine to the phenylalanine. The entry retains the CDR3 DNA only, 42 bases that are in frame from base 1. The donors were healthy, HIV-negative adults with no recently reported acute infections or vaccinations. Every donor was a Caucasian adult living in Nashville, Tennessee, USA. CD4+ T cells were enriched through magnetic negative selection, after which naive cells were positively selected on CD45RA and the remaining negative fraction served as the memory subset. Blood was obtained by leukapheresis, after which PBMCs were separated by Ficoll-Histopaque density gradient centrifugation and cryopreserved in liquid nitrogen vapor phase. Analytical flow cytometry was used to check the purity and quantity of each magnetically sorted T cell population. From each sorted fraction, genomic DNA was isolated and quantified by UV absorbance on a Nanodrop 2000c.

Turning to this clone: It has no known antigen specificity. Per-base quality was not reported, and no clone a single base away is much larger than it.

The clonotype originates from a man aged 25-45 years in good health. The specimen sequenced was memory CD4+ T cells sorted from blood. The sample's cell subset or site label, in plain terms: CD45RA-negative fraction. The V and J genes are TRBV2 and TRBJ2-7, with 8 middle bases fitting TRBD1. The sequenced DNA: TGTGCCAGCAGACAAGTACAGGGGGGATACGAGCAGTACTTC. This encodes CASRQVQGGYEQYF.